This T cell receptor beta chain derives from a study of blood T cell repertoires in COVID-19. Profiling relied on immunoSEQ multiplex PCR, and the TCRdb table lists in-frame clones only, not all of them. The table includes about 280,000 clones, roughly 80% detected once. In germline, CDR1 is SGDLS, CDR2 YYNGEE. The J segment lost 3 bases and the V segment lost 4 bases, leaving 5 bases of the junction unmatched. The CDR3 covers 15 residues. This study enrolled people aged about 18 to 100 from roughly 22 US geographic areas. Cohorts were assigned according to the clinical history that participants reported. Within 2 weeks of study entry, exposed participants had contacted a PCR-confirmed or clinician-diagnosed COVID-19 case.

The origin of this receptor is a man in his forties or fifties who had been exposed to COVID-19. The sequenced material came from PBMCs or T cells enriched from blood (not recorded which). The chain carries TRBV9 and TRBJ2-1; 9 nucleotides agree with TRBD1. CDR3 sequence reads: CASSPRTGVYNEQFF. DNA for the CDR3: TGTGCCAGCAGCCCGAGGACAGGGGTCTACAATGAGCAGTTCTTC.